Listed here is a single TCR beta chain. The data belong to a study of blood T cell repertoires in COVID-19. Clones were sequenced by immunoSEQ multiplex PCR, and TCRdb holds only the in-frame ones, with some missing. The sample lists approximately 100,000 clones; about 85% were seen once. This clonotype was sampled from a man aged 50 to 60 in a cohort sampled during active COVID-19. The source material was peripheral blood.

The chain's CDR3 is CASSSGGPNTGELFF. The DNA of the CDR3 is TGTGCCAGCAGTTCGGGGGGGCCGAACACCGGGGAGCTGTTTTTT. The chain carries TRBV28 and TRBJ2-2; 8 positions agree with TRBD2. Germline trimming cut 4 bases from V and 0 bases from J; bases unmatched to any gene: 1. The CDR3 consists of 15 residues. Per germline, CDR1 MDHEN and CDR2 SYDVKM.